The 22 T cell receptor beta chains below come from one sample, sequenced in a study of chemoradiotherapy in HPV16-positive cancers. Sequencing was performed with immunoSEQ multiplex PCR; in TCRdb, only in-frame clones are kept and a portion is missing. The data hold about 12,000 clones, with about 70% observed a single time. Sample acquisition took place from a patient who underwent chemoradiotherapy. These receptors all stem from a human donor with HPV-associated anogenital cancer.

The chain combines TRBV30 with TRBJ1-2, with D perhaps TRBD1 (5 bases). The CDR3 is 14 amino acids. Trimming removed 3 bases at V and 3 bases at J, with 14 bases between. Germline CDR1 GTSNPN, CDR2 SVGIG (reference sequence). In DNA, the CDR3 is TGTGCCTGGAGCCGTCCCTGGGGGGACTATGGCTACACCTTC. This codes for CAWSRPWGDYGYTF.

The chain uses TRBV9 and TRBJ2-6; D is unclear. The CDR3 length is 15 residues. Trimming removed 3 bases from V and 2 bases from J, with 9 bases in between. Germline values: CDR1 SGDLS, CDR2 YYNGEE. The CDR3 region has the DNA TGTGCCAGCAGCGCTCGACCCACTGGGGCCAACGTCCTGACTTTC. This translates into CASSARPTGANVLTF. Full variable domain (remainder filled in from reference TRBV9 and TRBJ2-6): DSGVTQTPKHLITATGQRVTLRCSPRSGDLSVYWYQQSLDQGLQFLIQYYNGEERAKGNILERFSAQQFPDLHSELNLSSLELGDSALYFCASSARPTGANVLTFGAGSRLTVL.

The chain links TRBV6-5 to TRBJ1-1; D is undetermined. Trimming stripped 8 bases from V and 1 base from J, with 8 bases between. Germline values: CDR1 MNHEY, CDR2 SVGAGI. The CDR3 is 12 residues long. In DNA, the CDR3 is TGTGCCAGCCGAGACGGGAACACTGAAGCTTTCTTT. This gives the protein CASRDGNTEAFF.

In nucleotides, the CDR3 is TGTGCCAGCAGTCTCCCCGCGGGGGGAAACACCATATATTTT. This codes for CASSLPAGGNTIYF. This chain uses TRBV28 with TRBJ1-3, with no clear D. This CDR3 has 14 amino acids. Deletions cut 5 bases from V and 4 bases from J, with 12 bases between. Germline V gene data show CDR1 as MDHEN and CDR2 as SYDVKM.

The rearrangement links TRBV2 to TRBJ2-7; a weak D match, TRBD1 (6 bases). The germline V and J ends were trimmed by 5 bases and 3 bases, with 17 bases remaining between them. Looked up from germline, CDR1 is SNHLY and CDR2 is FYNNEI. The CDR3 runs to 15 residues. CDR3 sequence reads: CASSLRDNLNYEQYF. CDR3 sequence (DNA): TGTGCCAGCAGTCTCCGGGACAACCTAAACTACGAGCAGTACTTC.

The chain couples TRBV9 to TRBJ2-1, with TRBD1 matching 7 bases. With 3 bases clipped from V and 1 base from J, the junction kept 4 bases outside the gene matches. The CDR3 covers 15 residues. Germline V gives CDR1 SGDLS, CDR2 YYNGEE. CDR3 residues: CASSGSDRSYNEQFF. As DNA, the CDR3 is TGTGCCAGCAGCGGATCGGACAGGTCCTACAATGAGCAGTTCTTC.

V is TRBV9 and J is TRBJ2-1; possible D gene TRBD1, 6 bases. The V end was cut by 3 bases, the J end by 7 bases, with 17 bases between. The CDR3 contains 15 residues. CDR1 and CDR2 (germline): SGDLS, YYNGEE. CDR3 region: CASSEQGGRENEQFF. The CDR3 DNA reads as TGTGCCAGCAGCGAACAGGGCGGACGGGAAAATGAGCAGTTCTTC.

The chain links TRBV7-3 to TRBJ2-6; D is unclear. Germline-derived CDR1 and CDR2 are SGHTA and FQGTGA. Trimming pared 5 bases from V and 0 bases from J, leaving 8 bases between. This CDR3 contains 15 residues. This chain's CDR3 is CASSPQVSGANVLTF. The CDR3 bases are TGTGCCAGCAGCCCCCAGGTCTCTGGGGCCAACGTCCTGACTTTC. Full variable domain (rest looked up from reference TRBV7-3 and TRBJ2-6): GAGVSQTPSNKVTEKGKYVELRCDPISGHTALYWYRQSLGQGPEFLIYFQGTGAADDSGLPNDRFFAVRPEGSVSTLKIQRTERGDSAVYLCASSPQVSGANVLTFGAGSRLTVL.

The rearrangement uses TRBV30 and TRBJ2-7, with D possibly TRBD2 on 6 matching bases. V lost 3 bases and J lost 3, with 12 bases in between. CDR3 length: 13 residues. Germline V gene lookup returns CDR1 GTSNPN and CDR2 SVGIG (reference sequence). CDR3 in amino acids: CAWSLRDGYEQYF. The CDR3 DNA follows: TGTGCCTGGAGCTTGCGGGACGGCTACGAGCAGTACTTC.

The genes are TRBV4-2 and TRBJ2-7; 9 bases line up with TRBD1. This CDR3 is 14 amino acids long. Germline V lookup: CDR1 LGHNA, CDR2 YNFKEQ. The J segment lost 2 bases and the V segment lost 5 bases, leaving 4 bases of the junction unmatched. CDR3 bases: TGTGCCAGCAGCAGGGACAGGGATGCCTACGAGCAGTACTTC. Translation: CASSRDRDAYEQYF.

The V and J genes are TRBV5-1 and TRBJ1-4; D is ambiguous. This CDR3 spans 14 amino acids. Germline V lookup: CDR1 SGHRS, CDR2 YFSETQ. Trimming removed 4 bases at V and 5 bases at J, with 12 bases between. CDR3 bases: TGCGCCAGCAGCACTGAGGGTGGCAATGAAAAACTGTTTTTT. Its translation is CASSTEGGNEKLFF.

In its sample, this clone was seen a few times. The chain joins TRBV18 to TRBJ1-2; D call uncertain. V lost 3 bases and J 2 bases, leaving 7 bases between the germline ends. CDR1 is KGHSH, CDR2 LQKENI, per germline. This CDR3 contains 13 residues. Here the CDR3 reads CASSPVQNYGYTF. The DNA of the CDR3 is TGTGCCAGCTCACCGGTACAGAACTATGGCTACACCTTC.

The genes are TRBV28 and TRBJ2-7; 9 bases agree with TRBD1. The V segment lost 7 bases and the J segment 4 bases; nucleotides outside the gene matches: 5. The V gene's germline CDR1 is MDHEN and CDR2 SYDVKM. The CDR3 consists of 13 residues. CDR3: CASKGQGLYEQYF. The CDR3 coding sequence is TGTGCCAGCAAGGGACAGGGTCTTTACGAGCAGTACTTC.

V and J are TRBV28 and TRBJ2-7; a possible D gene is TRBD2 (5 bases). The CDR3 is made up of 16 amino acids. The germline V gene encodes CDR1 MDHEN and CDR2 SYDVKM. V lost 3 bases and J lost 4, with 19 bases in between. CDR3 in DNA: TGTGCCAGCAGTTTCGGGATGAGGCGTAGGTCTTACGAGCAGTACTTC. It encodes CASSFGMRRRSYEQYF.

This clone was seen a handful of times. V usage is TRBV14 and J usage is TRBJ2-7; D unclear. The V end lost 2 bases, the J end lost 0 bases, and 8 bases lay between the germline ends. The CDR3 extends over 14 amino acids. CDR1 and CDR2 from the germline V gene are SGHDN and FVKESK. This CDR3 reads CASSQIGSSYEQYF. The CDR3 nucleotides are TGTGCCAGCAGCCAAATAGGCAGCTCCTACGAGCAGTACTTC.

This sequence joins TRBV28 and TRBJ1-2; no firm D call. The CDR3 is 14 residues long. The germline V and J ends were trimmed by 1 base and 4 bases, with 10 bases remaining between them. Germline lookup yields CDR1 MDHEN and CDR2 SYDVKM. The CDR3, as DNA: TGTGCCAGCAGTTTATTTGGTATCGGCTATGGCTACACCTTC. Amino acid sequence: CASSLFGIGYGYTF.

The chain joins TRBV5-1 to TRBJ1-5; D is ambiguous. The CDR3 is 14 residues long. Deletions cut 0 bases from V and 8 bases from J, with 12 bases between. Germline CDR1 reads SGHRS; CDR2 reads YFSETQ. CDR3 sequence (DNA): TGCGCCAGCAGCTTGGAACCGGGAATCAAGCCCCAGCATTTT. Protein: CASSLEPGIKPQHF.

This chain links TRBV6-5 with TRBJ1-5; perhaps TRBD1 as D (5 bases). CDR3 size: 14 residues. The ends were cut back, 11 bases at V and 5 bases at J, with 19 bases in the middle. Germline V gives CDR1 MNHEY, CDR2 SVGAGI. DNA of the CDR3: TGTGCCTCATCAAGGGGCAGAAACCATCAGCCCCAGCATTTT. Translating gives CASSRGRNHQPQHF.

The chain is built from TRBV27 and TRBJ2-7, with 11 bases lining up with TRBD2. The CDR3 has 15 residues. The germline gives CDR1 MNHEY, CDR2 SMNVEV (reference sequence). J lost 3 bases, V lost 6 bases, and 7 bases had no gene match. CDR3: CASSPGLAGLYEQYF. The CDR3 DNA sequence: TGTGCCAGCAGCCCCGGACTAGCGGGTCTCTACGAGCAGTACTTC.

This sequence joins TRBV29-1 and TRBJ2-7, with D maybe TRBD1 (5 bases). The CDR3 is made up of 14 amino acids. V lost 0 bases and J lost 7, with 16 bases in between. Germline loops: CDR1 SQVTM, CDR2 ANQGSEA. CDR3 coding DNA: TGCAGCGTTGAAGACAGGGAATGGGGCAAAGAGCAGTACTTC. It is translated as CSVEDREWGKEQYF.

This chain joins TRBV5-1 and TRBJ1-1; possibly TRBD1 for D (5 bases). Germline V gives CDR1 SGHRS, CDR2 YFSETQ. This CDR3 spans 15 amino acids. V gave up 6 bases and J gave up 0 bases, with 15 bases separating them. The chain's CDR3 is CASKDQTDLNTEAFF. The CDR3 coding sequence is TGCGCCAGCAAGGATCAGACAGATCTGAACACTGAAGCTTTCTTT.

This chain uses TRBV11-3 with TRBJ2-1; D is ambiguous. CDR1 is SGHNT and CDR2 is YENEEA in the germline V gene. V lost 5 bases, J lost 5 bases, and 13 bases lay in between. The CDR3 sequence is 14 residues long. CDR3 amino acids: CASSPHGDHNEQFF. CDR3 DNA sequence: TGTGCCAGCAGCCCTCATGGTGACCACAATGAGCAGTTCTTC.